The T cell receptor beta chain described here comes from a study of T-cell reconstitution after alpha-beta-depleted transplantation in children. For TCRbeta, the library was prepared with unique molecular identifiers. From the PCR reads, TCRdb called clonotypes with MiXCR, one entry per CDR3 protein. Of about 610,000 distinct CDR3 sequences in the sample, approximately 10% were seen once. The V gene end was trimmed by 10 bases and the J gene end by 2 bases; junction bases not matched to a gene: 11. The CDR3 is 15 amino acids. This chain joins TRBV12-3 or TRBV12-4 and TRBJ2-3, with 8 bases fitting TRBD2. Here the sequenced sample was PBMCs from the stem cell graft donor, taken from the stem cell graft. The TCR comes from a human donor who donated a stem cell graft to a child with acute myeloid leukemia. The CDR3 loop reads CATGRGGPTTDTQYF. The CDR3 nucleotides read TGTGCCACCGGGAGGGGGGGACCTACCACAGATACGCAGTATTTT.